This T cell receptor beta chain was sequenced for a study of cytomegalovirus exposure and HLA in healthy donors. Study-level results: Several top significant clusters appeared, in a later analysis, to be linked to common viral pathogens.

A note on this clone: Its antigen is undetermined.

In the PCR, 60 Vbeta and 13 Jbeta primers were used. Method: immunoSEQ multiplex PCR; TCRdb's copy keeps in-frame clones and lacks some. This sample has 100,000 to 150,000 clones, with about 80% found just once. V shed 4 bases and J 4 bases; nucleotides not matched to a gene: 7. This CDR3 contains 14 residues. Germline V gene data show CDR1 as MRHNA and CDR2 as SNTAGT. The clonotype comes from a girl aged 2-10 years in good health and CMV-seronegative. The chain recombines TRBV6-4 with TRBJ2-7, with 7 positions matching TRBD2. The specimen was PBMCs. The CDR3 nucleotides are TGTGCCAGCAGTGCCTTTAGCGGGCCTTACGAGCAGTACTTC. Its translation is CASSAFSGPYEQYF.